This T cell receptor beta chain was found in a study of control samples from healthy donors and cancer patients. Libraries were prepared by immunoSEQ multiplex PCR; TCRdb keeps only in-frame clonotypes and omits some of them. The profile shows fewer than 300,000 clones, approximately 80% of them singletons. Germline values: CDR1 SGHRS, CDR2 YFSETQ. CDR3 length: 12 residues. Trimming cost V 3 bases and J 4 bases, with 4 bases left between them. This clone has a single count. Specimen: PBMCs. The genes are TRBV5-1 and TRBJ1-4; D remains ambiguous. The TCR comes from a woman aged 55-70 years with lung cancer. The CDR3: CASSSGNEKLFF. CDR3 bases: TGCGCCAGCAGCTCGGGTAATGAAAAACTGTTTTTT.